These 5 T cell receptor beta chains originate from one sample sequenced in a study of blood T cell repertoires in COVID-19. Libraries were prepared by immunoSEQ multiplex PCR; TCRdb keeps only in-frame clonotypes and omits some of them. Here the sample spans 150,000 or so clones, around four fifths being singletons. Specimen: PBMCs or T cells enriched from blood (not recorded which). All receptors derive from a woman between 50 and 59 years old who had recovered from COVID-19.

The rearrangement joins TRBV7-2 to TRBJ1-1; D not resolved. V lost 1 base and J lost 1, with 10 bases in between. The germline V gene encodes CDR1 SGHTA and CDR2 FQGNSA. CDR3 size: 15 residues. CDR3 sequence (DNA): TGTGCCAGCAGCTTAGGACCGGGAGCGAACACTGAAGCTTTCTTT. The encoded protein is CASSLGPGANTEAFF.

The chain is built from TRBV18 and TRBJ2-1; 10 nucleotides match TRBD1. The length of the CDR3 is 15 residues. Germline V gene sequence: CDR1 KGHSH, CDR2 LQKENI. V lost 3 bases and J lost 4; bases outside the gene matches: 3. The DNA of the CDR3 is TGTGCCAGCTCACCTAGGACAGGGGGGTACAATGAGCAGTTCTTC. Its protein is CASSPRTGGYNEQFF.

This clone has at least ten counts. This rearrangement joins TRBV4-3 to TRBJ1-5, with D possibly matching TRBD1 (5 bases). CDR1 is LGHNA and CDR2 is YSLEER in the germline V gene. The CDR3 sequence is 18 residues long. Trimming removed 0 bases at V and 0 bases at J, with 15 bases between. The CDR3 reads CASSQDRSAGNSNQPQHF. The DNA for the CDR3 is TGCGCCAGCAGCCAAGATCGGAGCGCAGGGAATAGCAATCAGCCCCAGCATTTT.

V gene TRBV3-1 (or the pseudogene TRBV3-2) combines with J gene TRBJ2-2; TRBD2 aligns across 13 bases. V lost 5 bases and J lost 3; bases outside the gene matches: 3. CDR3 length: 16 amino acids. Germline V gene sequence: CDR1 LGHDT, CDR2 YNNKEL (reference sequence). Here the CDR3 DNA reads TGTGCCAGCAGCGTGACTAGCGGGGGGTACACCGGGGAGCTGTTTTTT. Protein product: CASSVTSGGYTGELFF.

The V gene is TRBV7-2, the J gene TRBJ2-5; D possibly corresponds to TRBD2 (7 bases). Per the germline V gene, CDR1 is SGHTA and CDR2 is FQGNSA. CDR3 length: 14 residues. Trimming took off 5 bases at V and 5 bases at J, with 15 bases between the two ends. The CDR3 here is CASSKGGGVETQYF. As DNA, the CDR3 is TGTGCCAGCAGCAAAGGAGGGGGGGTGGAGACCCAGTACTTC. The full variable domain, with the rest looked up from reference TRBV7-2 and TRBJ2-5, is GAGVSQSPSNKVTEKGKDVELRCDPISGHTALYWYRQSLGQGLEFLIYFQGNSAPDKSGLPSDRFSAERTGGSVSTLTIQRTQQEDSAVYLCASSKGGGVETQYFGPGTRLLVL.